Listed below are T cell receptor beta chains from one sample, sequenced in a study of a mutant IDH1 vaccine in newly diagnosed glioma. Using immunoSEQ multiplex PCR, the repertoire was profiled, and TCRdb retains in-frame clones only, with some absent. The sample lists some 30,000 clones; 60% to 80% were seen once. Antigen specificity for these receptors is unknown. This material consisted of PBMCs, taken from a glioma patient whose treatment included an IDH1 peptide vaccine. The receptors were sampled from a man aged 30 to 45 with glioma. Each CDR3 is given with its conserved first and last residue. Fields, in order: V gene, J gene, clone size, D gene, CDR3 protein, CDR3 DNA. A D gene is named only where the DNA matches it firmly. Rows give clone size only sometimes, using once, few, many, or a class for an expanded clone.

>TRBV25-1|TRBJ2-7|once|TRBD1
CASSDGNRDRIGQYF
TGTGCCAGCAGTGATGGCAACCGGGACAGGATCGGGCAGTACTTC
>TRBV15|TRBJ2-7|.|.
CASGLDLTYEQYF
TGTGCCAGCGGCTTGGATCTAACCTACGAGCAGTACTTC
>TRBV9|TRBJ1-5|.|.
CASSVEGRHNQPQHF
TGTGCCAGCAGCGTAGAGGGACGACACAATCAGCCCCAGCATTTT
>TRBV30|TRBJ2-7|.|.
CAWSPPERVYEQYF
TGTGCCTGGAGTCCACCGGAGAGGGTCTACGAGCAGTACTTC
>TRBV4-1|TRBJ2-7|.|.
CASSQVEATYEQYF
TGCGCCAGCAGCCAAGTGGAGGCCACCTACGAGCAGTACTTC
>TRBV29-1|TRBJ2-1|.|.
CSVVQGGGSYNEQFF
TGCAGCGTTGTTCAGGGGGGGGGCTCCTACAATGAGCAGTTCTTC
>TRBV21-1|TRBJ1-2|once|.
CASSKEDRDLNYGYTF
TGTGCCAGCAGCAAGGAGGACAGGGACCTTAACTATGGCTACACCTTC
>TRBV7-8|TRBJ1-3|.|.
CASSLVRGLRNISGNTIYF
TGTGCCAGCAGCTTAGTGAGGGGTCTTAGGAATATCTCTGGAAACACCATATATTTT
>TRBV10-3|TRBJ1-6|.|.
CATNSANSPLHF
TGTGCCACGAACAGCGCCAATTCACCCCTCCACTTT
>TRBV9|TRBJ2-5|.|.
CASSPRGVVGRGEKETQYF
TGTGCCAGCAGCCCGAGGGGTGTGGTGGGAAGGGGCGAGAAAGAGACCCAGTACTTC
>TRBV6-6|TRBJ1-1|.|.
CASNTIGGNTEAFF
TGTGCCAGCAATACAATCGGGGGGAACACTGAAGCTTTCTTT
>TRBV4-2|TRBJ1-2|.|TRBD1
CASSQAASMGQNYGYTF
TGTGCCAGCAGCCAAGCCGCCTCTATGGGACAGAACTATGGCTACACCTTC
>TRBV29-1|TRBJ1-1|few|.
CSVYIENTEAFF
TGCAGCGTTTACATAGAGAACACTGAAGCTTTCTTT
>TRBV27|TRBJ2-1|.|TRBD1
CASSSPGTGDHEQFF
TGTGCCAGCAGTTCGCCCGGGACAGGGGACCATGAGCAGTTCTTC
>TRBV4-3|TRBJ1-6|.|.
CASSQDLGILSLHF
TGCGCCAGCAGCCAAGATCTCGGGATTTTGTCCCTCCACTTT
>TRBV19|TRBJ1-1|few|TRBD1
CASSRPTGLNTEAFF
TGTGCCAGTAGTAGACCGACAGGGCTGAACACTGAAGCTTTCTTT
>TRBV2|TRBJ2-3|.|.
CASSDRTGRGDTQYF
TGTGCCAGCAGTGATAGAACAGGGAGGGGAGATACGCAGTATTTT
>TRBV9|TRBJ1-1|few|TRBD1
CASSHNAQGAVTEAFF
TGTGCCAGCAGTCACAATGCCCAGGGGGCGGTCACTGAAGCTTTCTTT
>TRBV6-5|TRBJ2-3|once|.
CASRNMDTQYF
TGTGCCAGCAGGAACATGGATACGCAGTATTTT
>TRBV5-1|TRBJ2-5|.|.
CASSLARDRETQYF
TGCGCCAGCAGCTTGGCAAGGGACCGGGAGACCCAGTACTTC
>TRBV4-3|TRBJ2-3|.|.
CASSFRAGASTDTQYF
TGCGCCAGCAGCTTCCGAGCAGGGGCCAGCACAGATACGCAGTATTTT
>TRBV7-9|TRBJ2-2|.|.
CASSLPGQNTGELFF
TGTGCCAGCAGCTTACCGGGACAGAACACCGGGGAGCTGTTTTTT
>TRBV5-1|TRBJ2-2|.|.
CASSLDSARELFF
TGCGCCAGCAGCTTGGACAGCGCCCGGGAGCTGTTTTTT
>TRBV19|TRBJ1-5|few|TRBD1
CASSVDRVSQPQHF
TGTGCCAGTAGTGTCGACAGGGTCAGTCAGCCCCAGCATTTT
>TRBV9|TRBJ2-5|.|TRBD2
CASSVEGLAGNQETQYF
TGTGCCAGCAGCGTAGAGGGATTAGCGGGTAATCAAGAGACCCAGTACTTC
>TRBV2|TRBJ2-2|.|.
CASSEGGPANTGELFF
TGTGCCAGCAGTGAAGGGGGGCCCGCGAACACCGGGGAGCTGTTTTTT
>TRBV30|TRBJ2-7|.|TRBD2
CAWAGGTTSGSYEQYF
TGTGCCTGGGCCGGGGGGACGACTAGCGGGTCCTACGAGCAGTACTTC
>TRBV4-2|TRBJ1-4|.|.
CASSQDQVPATNEKLFF
TGTGCCAGCAGCCAAGATCAAGTCCCGGCAACTAATGAAAAACTGTTTTTT
>TRBV4-1|TRBJ2-7|.|TRBD2
CASSLWTSGGYEQYF
TGCGCCAGCAGCCTCTGGACTAGCGGGGGATACGAGCAGTACTTC
>TRBV7-2|TRBJ1-1|.|TRBD1
CASSPWGQGKAEAFF
TGTGCCAGCAGCCCATGGGGACAGGGAAAGGCTGAAGCTTTCTTT
>TRBV9|TRBJ2-2|.|.
CASSVVASYTGELFF
TGTGCCAGCAGCGTAGTAGCAAGTTACACCGGGGAGCTGTTTTTT
>TRBV29-1|TRBJ2-3|.|TRBD2
CSYRFSGGTDTQYF
TGCAGCTACCGTTTCAGCGGGGGCACAGATACGCAGTATTTT
>TRBV10-3|TRBJ1-6|.|.
CAISVRAGVSSPLHF
TGTGCCATCAGTGTTCGTGCAGGGGTCAGCTCACCCCTCCACTTT
>TRBV29-1|TRBJ2-3|.|.
CSVSPPASAPATDTQYF
TGCAGCGTTTCTCCCCCCGCCTCGGCCCCGGCCACAGATACGCAGTATTTT
>TRBV30|TRBJ2-7|.|TRBD1
CAVGQGDYEQYF
TGTGCCGTAGGACAGGGGGACTACGAGCAGTACTTC
>TRBV6-5|TRBJ1-1|.|.
CASSRDGVDTEAFF
TGTGCCAGCAGCAGGGATGGGGTGGACACTGAAGCTTTCTTT
>TRBV7-9|TRBJ2-3|.|TRBD2
CASSLGPLAGAPSTDTQYF
TGTGCCAGCAGCTTAGGACCACTAGCGGGCGCCCCTAGCACAGATACGCAGTATTTT
>TRBV5-4|TRBJ2-1|.|.
CASSLAPGQGSYNEQFF
TGTGCCAGCAGCTTGGCTCCGGGCCAGGGCTCCTACAATGAGCAGTTCTTC
>TRBV30|TRBJ2-1|.|.
CAWSVRVGRATKEQFF
TGTGCCTGGAGTGTAAGGGTTGGACGGGCTACAAAAGAGCAGTTCTTC
>TRBV6-5|TRBJ1-2|.|TRBD1
CASSLDRGYGYTF
TGTGCCAGCAGCCTGGACAGGGGCTATGGCTACACCTTC
>TRBV7-9|TRBJ2-7|.|TRBD1
CASSLGGDRASYEQYF
TGTGCCAGCAGCTTAGGAGGGGACAGGGCCTCCTACGAGCAGTACTTC
>TRBV2|TRBJ2-2|few|.
CASSVGSYPPWGELFF
TGTGCCAGCAGTGTGGGCAGTTACCCTCCTTGGGGGGAGCTGTTTTTT
>TRBV5-4|TRBJ2-1|.|.
CASSSVRATHEQFF
TGTGCCAGCAGCTCGGTTCGGGCTACACATGAGCAGTTCTTC
>TRBV25-1|TRBJ2-1|.|.
CASSHQKGTQRYNEQFF
TGTGCCAGCAGTCACCAGAAGGGGACCCAACGTTACAATGAGCAGTTCTTC